The sequence of this TCR beta chain was determined in a study of cytomegalovirus exposure and HLA in healthy donors. Whole-study findings and limits: Analyses of presence/absence relied on an assumption of roughly uniform sequencing depth across donors. A later analysis appeared to link common viral pathogens to several of the most significant clusters.

The PCR made use of 60 Vbeta and 13 Jbeta primers. Profiled with immunoSEQ multiplex PCR; TCRdb holds only in-frame clones, not every one. The repertoire holds about 94,000 clones, with more than 75% as singletons. V shed 4 bases and J shed 5 bases, with 12 bases lying between them. CDR3 size: 15 residues. Germline V gene sequence: CDR1 MRHNA, CDR2 SNTAGT. Although they were nominally healthy when sampled, donors likely had unrecorded immune exposures. Of note for this clone: The target antigen is unknown.

This chain links TRBV6-4 with TRBJ1-6, with D maybe TRBD1 (5 bases). The sample comprised PBMCs. The clonotype was recovered from a human donor in good health. CDR3 residues: CASSASPGHNSPLHF. CDR3 bases: TGTGCCAGCAGTGCCTCCCCAGGGCATAATTCACCCCTCCACTTT.